One and the same sample provided the 26 T cell receptor beta chains below, sequenced in a study of CD8+CD57+ T cells in acquired aplastic anemia. All patients picked for sequencing had shown, by flow cytometry, an expansion of CD8+CD57+ cells. TCR beta VDJ and CDR3 were profiled, and genomic DNA was the template. TCRdb called the reads again in MiXCR, with one record for every CDR3 protein. The sample consists of fewer than 200,000 distinct CDR3 sequences, under 50% of them appearing once. The sample was sorted CD4+, CD8+, or CD8+CD57+ T cells (not recorded which) from PBMCs. These receptors all come from a human donor with aplastic anemia.

This clonotype has more than one count but fewer than ten. The chain links TRBV11-2 to TRBJ2-1; TRBD2 matches at 9 bases. This CDR3 region has 17 residues. Germline CDR1 SGHAT, CDR2 FQNNGV. J gave up 4 bases and V 1 base, and 8 bases lay outside the gene matches. The CDR3 bases are TGTGCCAGCAGCTTAGGGGCGGGAGGGTATGGGTACAATGAGCAGTTCTTC. It codes for CASSLGAGGYGYNEQFF.

J is TRBJ2-1 and V is TRBV29-1, with D hard to call. The V gene lost 6 bases and the J gene lost 12 bases, with 15 bases spanning the gap. Germline CDR1 is SQVTM and CDR2 is ANQGSEA. The CDR3 has 11 residues. CDR3 bases: TGCAGCGTGGAGAGATCGGCGGCGCAGTTCTTC. This encodes CSVERSAAQFF.

The CDR3 region is CATRGATDTQYF. For the CDR3, the DNA is TGTGCCACCCGCGGGGCTACAGATACGCAGTATTTT. This chain uses TRBV7-6 with TRBJ2-3; a weak D match, TRBD2 (6 bases). Germline CDR1 reads SGHVS; CDR2 reads FNYEAQ. The length of the CDR3 is 12 residues. Between the trimmed V and J ends, which lost 10 bases and 3 bases, there was a span of 11 bases.

The chain employs TRBV20-1 and TRBJ1-1, with 7 bases aligning to TRBD1. The ends lost 6 bases at V and 4 bases at J; junction bases unmatched: 8. This CDR3 comprises 13 residues. Germline CDR1 reads DFQATT; CDR2 reads SNEGSKA (reference sequence). CDR3 residues: CSAITGESTEAFF. DNA of the CDR3: TGCAGTGCAATTACAGGGGAATCCACTGAAGCTTTCTTT.

The CDR3 protein is CAWYKVRFANYGYTF. The CDR3, as DNA: TGTGCCTGGTATAAAGTGAGATTTGCTAACTATGGCTACACCTTC. The chain recombines TRBV30 with TRBJ1-2; D gene uncertain. The germline V and J ends were trimmed by 5 bases and 0 bases, with 16 bases remaining between them. The CDR3 length is 15 residues. CDR1 and CDR2 (germline): GTSNPN, SVGIG (reference sequence).

The V call is TRBV7-2, the J call TRBJ2-2; 7 bases fit TRBD1. J was trimmed by 6 bases and V by 3 bases; bases with no gene match: 1. CDR1 and CDR2 from the germline V gene are SGHTA and FQGNSA. CDR3 length: 13 amino acids. The CDR3 nucleotides read TGTGCCAGCAGCTTCGACAGGGCCGGGGAGCTGTTTTTT. Amino acid sequence: CASSFDRAGELFF.

This chain links TRBV20-1 with TRBJ2-3; 9 bases match TRBD2. Germline-derived CDR1 and CDR2 are DFQATT and SNEGSKA (reference sequence). This CDR3 is built from 14 residues. With 3 bases clipped from V and 6 bases from J, the junction kept 7 bases outside the gene matches. The CDR3 spells CSARMAGGHDTQYF. The CDR3 nucleotides read TGCAGTGCTAGGATGGCGGGGGGGCACGATACGCAGTATTTT.

The genes are TRBV28 and TRBJ1-6, with D uncertain. Trimming took 6 bases from V and 1 from J, leaving 13 bases between them. This CDR3 is built from 16 residues. Looked up from germline, CDR1 is MDHEN and CDR2 is SYDVKM. The CDR3 loop reads CASSRGRESYNSPLHF. CDR3 nucleotides: TGTGCCAGCAGCCGCGGGAGGGAGTCCTATAATTCACCCCTCCACTTT.

The gene calls are TRBV4-2 and TRBJ1-1; D may be TRBD1 (6 bases). The CDR3 runs 14 residues. From germline, CDR1 is LGHNA and CDR2 YNFKEQ. V was pared by 0 bases and J by 11 bases, with 16 bases between. CDR3 sequence: CASSQDDNREDAFF. CDR3 coding DNA: TGTGCCAGCAGCCAAGACGACAACAGGGAGGACGCTTTCTTT.

In regard to this clonotype: It may be a read error: a sequence one base away is much more abundant. The V and J genes are TRBV18 and TRBJ2-7; D gene uncertain. Germline lookup yields CDR1 KGHSH and CDR2 LQKENI. This CDR3 is built from 12 residues. CDR3 DNA sequence: TGTGCCAGCTCACCAGGGCAGGCCGAGCGGTACTTC. This sequence encodes CASSPGQAERYF.

This chain links TRBV2 with TRBJ2-1; 9 bases map to TRBD2. Germline V gene data show CDR1 as SNHLY and CDR2 as FYNNEI. The CDR3 length is 15 residues. J lost 7 bases, V lost 6 bases, and 10 bases had no gene match. CDR3 sequence reads: CASRRELAGRNEQFF. The CDR3 region has the DNA TGTGCCAGCAGGAGGGAGCTAGCGGGAAGGAATGAGCAGTTCTTC.

This clonotype was counted at least ten times. This rearrangement joins TRBV3-1 to TRBJ2-2; D may be TRBD2 (5 bases). This CDR3 is built from 13 residues. The ends were cut back, 1 base at V and 6 bases at J, with 6 bases in the middle. CDR1 LGHDT and CDR2 YNNKEL come from the germline V gene (reference sequence). The CDR3 reads CASSQGRAGELFF. The CDR3 bases are TGTGCCAGCAGCCAAGGGCGGGCCGGGGAGCTGTTTTTT.

This chain uses TRBV2 with TRBJ2-5, with 8 bases matching TRBD1. The V gene end was trimmed by 9 bases and the J gene end by 3 bases; junction bases not matched to a gene: 6. The germline CDR1 and CDR2 sequences are SNHLY and FYNNEI. CDR3 size: 13 residues. CDR3 in amino acids: CARQDRVEETQYF. The CDR3 DNA is TGTGCCAGACAGGACAGGGTGGAAGAGACCCAGTACTTC.

The chain recombines TRBV20-1 with TRBJ2-7; D possibly corresponds to TRBD2 (6 bases). Germline values: CDR1 DFQATT, CDR2 SNEGSKA (reference sequence). Trimming took off 3 bases at V and 6 bases at J, with 12 bases between the two ends. CDR3 length: 12 amino acids. CDR3 region: CSARRGQSEQYF. The CDR3 nucleotides read TGCAGTGCTAGGCGGGGTCAGAGCGAGCAGTACTTC.

The rearrangement uses TRBV2 and TRBJ2-7; D gene uncertain. Germline CDR1 and CDR2: SNHLY and FYNNEI. The CDR3 spans 15 residues. V lost 3 bases and J 4 bases, leaving 16 bases between the germline ends. CDR3 sequence (DNA): TGTGCCAGCAGTGAGGCAGCGTCAGTTCGGTACGAGCAGTACTTC. Its translation is CASSEAASVRYEQYF.

This clonotype was seen a single time. V gene TRBV20-1 combines with J gene TRBJ2-1, with 12 bases that match TRBD2. The trim removed 3 bases at V and 9 bases at J, leaving 6 bases unmatched. Germline-derived CDR1 and CDR2 are DFQATT and SNEGSKA (reference sequence). The CDR3 runs 14 residues. This CDR3 reads CSASTTSGGPEQFF. The CDR3, as DNA: TGCAGTGCTAGTACGACTAGCGGGGGACCTGAGCAGTTCTTC.

Remarks on this clonotype: One end of the junction fails to match germline, which may point to a read error. This chain connects TRBV7-7 to TRBJ2-3; TRBD2 might be the D (5 bases). Germline values: CDR1 SSHAT, CDR2 FNYEAQ (reference sequence). CDR3 length equals 14 residues. CDR3: CASSPGRGTDTQYF. The CDR3 DNA sequence: TGTGCTAGCAGCCCGGGTCGGGGTACAGATACGCAGTATTTT.

This chain connects TRBV10-3 to TRBJ2-7, with D tentatively TRBD1 (6 bases). V was cut by 3 bases and J by 2 bases, with 11 bases left in between. The CDR3 is 14 residues long. Germline CDR1 reads ENHRY; CDR2 reads SYGVKD. The CDR3 loop reads CAISDQQGPYEQYF. For the CDR3, the DNA is TGTGCCATCAGTGACCAACAGGGACCCTACGAGCAGTACTTC.

For this clonotype: This may stem from a read error, because a much larger clone lies one nucleotide away. This CDR3 fails to terminate in the conserved phenylalanine or tryptophan, so it likely reflects a read error. This rearrangement joins TRBV19 to TRBJ2-1; TRBD1 or TRBD2 may be the D gene (6 bases each). The V gene lost 5 bases and the J gene lost 3 bases, with 14 bases spanning the gap. The CDR3 spans 15 residues. CDR1 is LNHDA, CDR2 SQIVND, per germline (reference sequence). As DNA, the CDR3 is TGTGCCAGTAGTGGGCTAGGGGGGTTCTACAATGAGCAGTTCCTC. Protein product: CASSGLGGFYNEQFL.

This clonotype was counted at least ten times. The chain combines TRBV9 with TRBJ2-2; no firm D call. V lost 0 bases and J lost 7, with 13 bases in between. CDR1 and CDR2 (germline): SGDLS, YYNGEE. The CDR3 extends over 15 amino acids. The DNA for the CDR3 is TGTGCCAGCAGCGTAGGGTCAGGTGATGGCGGGGAGCTGTTTTTT. It codes for CASSVGSGDGGELFF.

In the case of this clonotype: A read error may account for a junction end that differs from germline. The rearrangement uses TRBV7-6 and TRBJ1-1, with D possibly TRBD1 on 5 matching bases. CDR3 length: 11 amino acids. Germline V gene sequence: CDR1 SGHVS, CDR2 FNYEAQ. The CDR3 loop is CASNHGTDAFF. The CDR3 nucleotides read TGTGCCAGCAACCATGGGACTGATGCTTTCTTT.

This rearrangement joins TRBV10-3 to TRBJ1-6; 7 bases are shared with TRBD1. The CDR3 runs to 16 residues. CDR1 is ENHRY and CDR2 is SYGVKD in the germline V gene. With V trimmed by 4 bases and J by 0 bases, 3 bases remained unmatched. The DNA of the CDR3 is TGTGCCATCAGTGGAGGGGACAGCTCCTATAATTCACCCCTCCACTTT. It yields the protein CAISGGDSSYNSPLHF.

This clonotype was seen many times. This chain connects TRBV7-3 to TRBJ2-1, with 7 bases fitting TRBD2. Germline V CDR1 and CDR2: SGHTA, FQGTGA. With V trimmed by 2 bases and J by 2 bases, 3 bases remained unmatched. The CDR3 runs to 15 residues. CDR3 in amino acids: CASSLARGAYNEQFF. CDR3 coding DNA: TGTGCCAGCAGCTTAGCCCGGGGGGCCTACAATGAGCAGTTCTTC.

The chain links TRBV10-3 to TRBJ2-4, with D maybe TRBD2 (6 bases). Between the trimmed V and J ends, which lost 2 bases and 4 bases, there was a span of 9 bases. CDR1 and CDR2 (germline): ENHRY, SYGVKD. This CDR3 region has 14 residues. The CDR3 DNA sequence: TGTGCCATCAGTGAGCAACGGGAGAAAAACATTCAGTACTTC. Translating it yields CAISEQREKNIQYF.

This clonotype was seen many times. As DNA, the CDR3 is TGCGCCAGCAGTGAAAGTGTAGGGGCAACCCTTAACTATGGCTACACCTTC. It is translated as CASSESVGATLNYGYTF. The chain recombines TRBV10-1 with TRBJ1-2, with D possibly being TRBD1 (5 bases). CDR3 length: 17 residues. Germline CDR1 reads WNHNN; CDR2 reads SYGVQD (reference sequence). V was cut by 3 bases and J by 1 base, with 18 bases left in between.

This clonotype was detected many times. The V call is TRBV6-5, the J call TRBJ2-3, with D perhaps being TRBD1 or TRBD2 (5 bases each). V was shortened by 5 bases and J by 4 bases, with 13 bases between the two germline ends. CDR3 size: 14 residues. The V gene's germline CDR1 is MNHEY and CDR2 SVGAGI. CDR3 amino acids: CASSHLRGSDTQYF. CDR3 sequence (DNA): TGTGCCAGCAGTCACTTACGGGGCTCAGATACGCAGTATTTT.